The rows below give T cell receptor beta chains drawn from one sample of a study of cytomegalovirus exposure and HLA in healthy donors. Libraries were prepared by immunoSEQ multiplex PCR; TCRdb keeps only in-frame clonotypes and omits some of them. This sample's clone table lists more than 35,000 clones. The sample taken for sequencing was PBMCs. These receptors all stem from a man under 40 in good health and CMV-seronegative. Both conserved end residues are part of each CDR3. Fields, in order: CDR3 protein, CDR3 DNA, D gene, CDR3 length, J gene, V gene. D genes are given only for firm matches.

cdr3_aa: CASSYSSQGAYEQYF
cdr3_nt: TGTGCCAGCAGTTACTCATCACAGGGTGCCTACGAGCAGTACTTC
d_call: -
cdr3_length: 15
j_call: TRBJ2-7
v_call: TRBV6-5

cdr3_aa: CSVRDFSYNEQFF
cdr3_nt: TGCAGCGTCCGGGACTTTTCCTACAATGAGCAGTTCTTC
d_call: -
cdr3_length: 13
j_call: TRBJ2-1
v_call: TRBV29-1

cdr3_aa: CASSQARRGDGYEQYF
cdr3_nt: TGCGCCAGCAGCCAAGCCAGGCGCGGGGACGGGTACGAGCAGTACTTC
d_call: -
cdr3_length: 16
j_call: TRBJ2-7
v_call: TRBV4-1

cdr3_aa: CASSYSRRETQYF
cdr3_nt: TGTGCCAGCAGTTACTCGCGGCGTGAGACCCAGTACTTC
d_call: -
cdr3_length: 13
j_call: TRBJ2-5
v_call: TRBV6-5

cdr3_aa: CASSLNPVGNQPQHF
cdr3_nt: TGTGCCAGCAGCTTAAATCCAGTCGGCAATCAGCCCCAGCATTTT
d_call: -
cdr3_length: 15
j_call: TRBJ1-5
v_call: TRBV7-2

cdr3_aa: CASSSAGATTDTQYF
cdr3_nt: TGTGCCAGCAGCTCAGCGGGAGCTACCACAGATACGCAGTATTTT
d_call: TRBD2
cdr3_length: 15
j_call: TRBJ2-3
v_call: TRBV7-3

cdr3_aa: CASSVRDRGLNEQFF
cdr3_nt: TGTGCCAGCAGCGTCCGGGACAGGGGGCTCAATGAGCAGTTCTTC
d_call: TRBD1
cdr3_length: 15
j_call: TRBJ2-1
v_call: TRBV9

cdr3_aa: CAWSGLAGRSSYEQYF
cdr3_nt: TGTGCCTGGTCGGGACTAGCGGGACGTAGCTCCTACGAGCAGTACTTC
d_call: TRBD2
cdr3_length: 16
j_call: TRBJ2-7
v_call: TRBV30

cdr3_aa: CAISESSEGAWGYTF
cdr3_nt: TGTGCCATCAGTGAGTCTAGCGAGGGGGCATGGGGCTACACCTTC
d_call: TRBD1
cdr3_length: 15
j_call: TRBJ1-2
v_call: TRBV10-3

cdr3_aa: CASSFGTYGSPLHF
cdr3_nt: TGTGCCAGCAGCTTCGGGACTTATGGTTCACCCCTCCACTTT
d_call: -
cdr3_length: 14
j_call: TRBJ1-6
v_call: TRBV13

cdr3_aa: CASKASGSAGNIQYF
cdr3_nt: TGTGCCAGCAAGGCTAGCGGGAGTGCCGGGAACATTCAGTACTTC
d_call: TRBD2
cdr3_length: 15
j_call: TRBJ2-4
v_call: TRBV7-2

cdr3_aa: CASSLAKRVQETQYF
cdr3_nt: TGCGCCAGCAGTCTTGCCAAGCGGGTACAAGAGACCCAGTACTTC
d_call: -
cdr3_length: 15
j_call: TRBJ2-5
v_call: TRBV5-1

cdr3_aa: CASSQAPSALSDEQFF
cdr3_nt: TGTGCCAGCAGCCAAGCCCCTAGCGCGCTTAGTGATGAGCAGTTCTTC
d_call: -
cdr3_length: 16
j_call: TRBJ2-1
v_call: TRBV4-2

cdr3_aa: CASSQESPSGRDNEQFF
cdr3_nt: TGCGCCAGCAGCCAAGAGTCGCCTAGCGGGAGGGACAATGAGCAGTTCTTC
d_call: TRBD2
cdr3_length: 17
j_call: TRBJ2-1
v_call: TRBV4-1

cdr3_aa: CASSSRSDNQETQYF
cdr3_nt: TGTGCCAGCAGCTCTCGGTCCGATAACCAAGAGACCCAGTACTTC
d_call: -
cdr3_length: 15
j_call: TRBJ2-5
v_call: TRBV11-3

cdr3_aa: CASSDPGQGHTEAFF
cdr3_nt: TGCGCCAGCAGCGACCCGGGACAGGGGCACACTGAAGCTTTCTTT
d_call: TRBD1
cdr3_length: 15
j_call: TRBJ1-1
v_call: TRBV5-1

cdr3_aa: CASSLVLRLGVYGYTF
cdr3_nt: TGTGCCAGCAGCTTAGTTCTGAGACTAGGCGTATATGGCTACACCTTC
d_call: -
cdr3_length: 16
j_call: TRBJ1-2
v_call: TRBV7-9

cdr3_aa: CASSPSSYEQYF
cdr3_nt: TGTGCCAGCTCCCCGAGCTCCTACGAGCAGTACTTC
d_call: -
cdr3_length: 12
j_call: TRBJ2-7
v_call: TRBV18

cdr3_aa: CASSGQGAREEKLFF
cdr3_nt: TGTGCCAGCAGTGGCCAGGGGGCGCGAGAGGAAAAACTGTTTTTT
d_call: TRBD1
cdr3_length: 15
j_call: TRBJ1-4
v_call: TRBV2

cdr3_aa: CAWSVRASGLYNEQFF
cdr3_nt: TGTGCCTGGAGTGTACGGGCTAGCGGGCTTTACAATGAGCAGTTCTTC
d_call: TRBD2
cdr3_length: 16
j_call: TRBJ2-1
v_call: TRBV30

cdr3_aa: CASSDPMGLAGGETQYF
cdr3_nt: TGTGCCAGCAGTGACCCTATGGGACTAGCGGGAGGGGAGACCCAGTACTTC
d_call: TRBD2
cdr3_length: 17
j_call: TRBJ2-5
v_call: TRBV6-1

cdr3_aa: CASSLVSQETQYF
cdr3_nt: TGTGCCAGCAGCTTGGTCAGCCAAGAGACCCAGTACTTC
d_call: -
cdr3_length: 13
j_call: TRBJ2-5
v_call: TRBV5-6

cdr3_aa: CASSQIAGGLSYEQYF
cdr3_nt: TGCGCCAGCAGCCAGATAGCGGGAGGCCTCTCCTACGAGCAGTACTTC
d_call: TRBD2
cdr3_length: 16
j_call: TRBJ2-7
v_call: TRBV4-3

cdr3_aa: CASSYSLADGNTIYF
cdr3_nt: TGCGCCAGCAGCTACAGTTTGGCTGATGGAAACACCATATATTTT
d_call: -
cdr3_length: 15
j_call: TRBJ1-3
v_call: TRBV4-3

cdr3_aa: CASSLGQGSSYNSPLHF
cdr3_nt: TGTGCCAGCAGCTTGGGACAGGGGAGCTCCTATAATTCACCCCTCCACTTT
d_call: TRBD1
cdr3_length: 17
j_call: TRBJ1-6
v_call: TRBV5-6

cdr3_aa: CASSEGNGGRYGYTF
cdr3_nt: TGTGCCAGCAGTGAAGGGAACGGCGGCAGATATGGCTACACCTTC
d_call: -
cdr3_length: 15
j_call: TRBJ1-2
v_call: TRBV6-1

cdr3_aa: CASSLGGGMSSYEQYF
cdr3_nt: TGTGCCAGCTCCCTAGGGGGCGGAATGAGCTCCTACGAGCAGTACTTC
d_call: TRBD1
cdr3_length: 16
j_call: TRBJ2-7
v_call: TRBV18

cdr3_aa: CASSFGGNNSPLHF
cdr3_nt: TGTGCCAGCAGCTTCGGGGGTAATAATTCACCCCTCCACTTT
d_call: -
cdr3_length: 14
j_call: TRBJ1-6
v_call: TRBV11-3

cdr3_aa: CASSSQAGSYGYTF
cdr3_nt: TGTGCCAGCAGTAGCCAGGCAGGGTCCTATGGCTACACCTTC
d_call: -
cdr3_length: 14
j_call: TRBJ1-2
v_call: TRBV6-1

cdr3_aa: CASRDTGTGRDGYTF
cdr3_nt: TGTGCCAGCAGAGACACCGGGACAGGGAGGGATGGCTACACCTTC
d_call: TRBD1
cdr3_length: 15
j_call: TRBJ1-2
v_call: TRBV2

cdr3_aa: CASSQDVLREQDEQYF
cdr3_nt: TGCGCCAGCAGCCAAGACGTCCTGCGGGAGCAGGACGAGCAGTACTTC
d_call: TRBD2
cdr3_length: 16
j_call: TRBJ2-7
v_call: TRBV4-3

cdr3_aa: CASSYTVNQPQHF
cdr3_nt: TGTGCCAGCAGTTACACGGTCAATCAGCCCCAGCATTTT
d_call: -
cdr3_length: 13
j_call: TRBJ1-5
v_call: TRBV6-5

cdr3_aa: CAWNAGTGAGYGYTF
cdr3_nt: TGTGCCTGGAACGCCGGGACAGGAGCTGGCTATGGCTACACCTTC
d_call: TRBD1
cdr3_length: 15
j_call: TRBJ1-2
v_call: TRBV30

cdr3_aa: CASSEGRLQPQHF
cdr3_nt: TGCGCCAGCAGTGAAGGCAGGCTTCAGCCCCAGCATTTT
d_call: -
cdr3_length: 13
j_call: TRBJ1-5
v_call: TRBV10-1

cdr3_aa: CASSVTSGTGELFF
cdr3_nt: TGTGCCAGCAGCGTTACTAGCGGCACCGGGGAGCTGTTTTTT
d_call: TRBD2
cdr3_length: 14
j_call: TRBJ2-2
v_call: TRBV9

cdr3_aa: CASSVGLAAEQYF
cdr3_nt: TGTGCCAGCAGCGTGGGACTAGCGGCCGAGCAGTACTTC
d_call: TRBD2
cdr3_length: 13
j_call: TRBJ2-7
v_call: TRBV13

cdr3_aa: CSVVTSTEAFF
cdr3_nt: TGCAGCGTTGTCACAAGTACTGAAGCTTTCTTT
d_call: -
cdr3_length: 11
j_call: TRBJ1-1
v_call: TRBV29-1

cdr3_aa: CSVQRLMNTEAFF
cdr3_nt: TGCAGCGTTCAGAGACTAATGAACACTGAAGCTTTCTTT
d_call: -
cdr3_length: 13
j_call: TRBJ1-1
v_call: TRBV29-1

cdr3_aa: CASSYPSGGTLDTQYF
cdr3_nt: TGTGCCAGCAGTTACCCTAGCGGGGGGACTCTGGATACGCAGTATTTT
d_call: TRBD2
cdr3_length: 16
j_call: TRBJ2-3
v_call: TRBV6-5

cdr3_aa: CASAQGLRGYEQYF
cdr3_nt: TGTGCCAGTGCTCAAGGTCTCCGGGGCTACGAGCAGTACTTC
d_call: -
cdr3_length: 14
j_call: TRBJ2-7
v_call: TRBV19

cdr3_aa: CASRGWKTANQPQHF
cdr3_nt: TGTGCCAGCAGGGGGTGGAAGACAGCCAATCAGCCCCAGCATTTT
d_call: -
cdr3_length: 15
j_call: TRBJ1-5
v_call: TRBV6-4

cdr3_aa: CASRRQGMNTEAFF
cdr3_nt: TGTGCCAGCAGAAGACAGGGTATGAACACTGAAGCTTTCTTT
d_call: TRBD1
cdr3_length: 14
j_call: TRBJ1-1
v_call: TRBV6-5

cdr3_aa: CASSPGAGGRPHTQYF
cdr3_nt: TGTGCCAGCTCACCAGGGGCGGGAGGGCGCCCGCATACGCAGTATTTT
d_call: TRBD2
cdr3_length: 16
j_call: TRBJ2-3
v_call: TRBV18

cdr3_aa: CASTFGTSRSEQFF
cdr3_nt: TGTGCCAGCACCTTTGGGACTAGCAGGTCCGAGCAGTTCTTC
d_call: TRBD2
cdr3_length: 14
j_call: TRBJ2-1
v_call: TRBV7-2

cdr3_aa: CASSIAAGAEAFF
cdr3_nt: TGTGCCAGTAGTATAGCTGCAGGGGCTGAAGCTTTCTTT
d_call: -
cdr3_length: 13
j_call: TRBJ1-1
v_call: TRBV19

cdr3_aa: CASSAGTGGFYEQYF
cdr3_nt: TGTGCCAGCAGTGCCGGGACAGGGGGATTCTACGAGCAGTACTTC
d_call: TRBD1
cdr3_length: 15
j_call: TRBJ2-7
v_call: TRBV6-5

cdr3_aa: CASSQGPAGSTDTQYF
cdr3_nt: TGTGCCAGCAGCCAAGGGCCAGCGGGGTCCACAGATACGCAGTATTTT
d_call: TRBD2
cdr3_length: 16
j_call: TRBJ2-3
v_call: TRBV4-2

cdr3_aa: CASSDQGAQGEQFF
cdr3_nt: TGTGCCAGCAGTGATCAGGGGGCGCAGGGTGAGCAGTTCTTC
d_call: TRBD1
cdr3_length: 14
j_call: TRBJ2-1
v_call: TRBV6-1

cdr3_aa: CASTLRSQGDQPQHF
cdr3_nt: TGTGCCAGTACCCTGAGGTCCCAGGGGGACCAGCCCCAGCATTTT
d_call: TRBD1
cdr3_length: 15
j_call: TRBJ1-5
v_call: TRBV19

cdr3_aa: CASSQSAGQGTYGYTF
cdr3_nt: TGTGCCAGCAGCCAAAGCGCTGGACAGGGAACCTATGGCTACACCTTC
d_call: TRBD1
cdr3_length: 16
j_call: TRBJ1-2
v_call: TRBV4-2

cdr3_aa: CASSLGPSGTQYF
cdr3_nt: TGTGCCAGCAGCTTAGGTCCTAGCGGGACCCAGTACTTC
d_call: TRBD2
cdr3_length: 13
j_call: TRBJ2-5
v_call: TRBV7-9